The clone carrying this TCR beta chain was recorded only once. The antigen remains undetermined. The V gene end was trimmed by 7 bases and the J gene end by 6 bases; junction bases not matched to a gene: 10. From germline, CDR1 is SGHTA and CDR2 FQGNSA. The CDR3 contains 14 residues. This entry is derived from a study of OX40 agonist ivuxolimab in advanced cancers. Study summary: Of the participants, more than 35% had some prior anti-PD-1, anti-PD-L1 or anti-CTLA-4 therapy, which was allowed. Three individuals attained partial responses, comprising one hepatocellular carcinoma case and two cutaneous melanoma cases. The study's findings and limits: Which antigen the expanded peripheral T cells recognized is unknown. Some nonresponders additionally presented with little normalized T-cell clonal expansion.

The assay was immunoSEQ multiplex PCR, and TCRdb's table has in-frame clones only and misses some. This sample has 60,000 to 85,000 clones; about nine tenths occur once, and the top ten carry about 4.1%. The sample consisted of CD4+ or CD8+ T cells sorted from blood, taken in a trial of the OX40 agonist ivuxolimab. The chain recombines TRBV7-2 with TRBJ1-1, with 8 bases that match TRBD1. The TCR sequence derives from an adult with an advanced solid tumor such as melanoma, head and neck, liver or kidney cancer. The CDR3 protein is CASTPTGVSPEAFF. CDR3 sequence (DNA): TGTGCCAGCACCCCGACAGGGGTTTCGCCTGAAGCTTTCTTT.